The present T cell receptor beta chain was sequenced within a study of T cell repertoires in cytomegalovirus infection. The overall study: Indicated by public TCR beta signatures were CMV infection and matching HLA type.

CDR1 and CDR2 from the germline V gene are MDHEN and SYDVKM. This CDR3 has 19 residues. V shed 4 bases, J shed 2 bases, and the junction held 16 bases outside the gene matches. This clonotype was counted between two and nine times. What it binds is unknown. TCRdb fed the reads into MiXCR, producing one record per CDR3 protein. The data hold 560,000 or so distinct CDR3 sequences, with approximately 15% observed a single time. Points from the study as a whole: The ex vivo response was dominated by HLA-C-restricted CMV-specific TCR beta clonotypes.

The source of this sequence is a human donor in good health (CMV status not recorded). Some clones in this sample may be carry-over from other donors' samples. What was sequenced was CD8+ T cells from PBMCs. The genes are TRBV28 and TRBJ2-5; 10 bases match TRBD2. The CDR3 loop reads CASSSSGLASKGNQETQYF. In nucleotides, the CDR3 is TGTGCCAGCAGTTCCTCGGGACTAGCGTCGAAGGGTAATCAAGAGACCCAGTACTTC.